Below are 12 T cell receptor beta chains sequenced from a single sample in a study of beta chain features in type 1 diabetes. Expressed TCRB transcripts were sequenced because the entire RNA isolate underwent reverse transcription. The table came from immunoSEQ multiplex PCR; TCRdb's copy has only in-frame clones and leaves some out. The sample has 850,000 to 900,000 clones, about a sixth seen once. Sequences were obtained from naive CD4+ T cells from blood. The receptors originated from a woman between 18 and 30 years old in good health.

This clone was detected only a few times. This chain links TRBV9 with TRBJ2-3; TRBD2 is a possible D gene (6 bases). Looked up from germline, CDR1 is SGDLS and CDR2 is YYNGEE. Trimming took off 6 bases at V and 6 bases at J, with 20 bases between the two ends. The CDR3 contains 15 residues. CDR3 nucleotide sequence: TGTGCCAGCACCTTGGGAGTTGGGGGGACGGATACGCAGTATTTT. As protein: CASTLGVGGTDTQYF.

The gene calls are TRBV7-9 and TRBJ2-7; weak D call: TRBD1 (6 bases). Trimming took 5 bases from V and 4 from J, leaving 18 bases between them. CDR1 SEHNR and CDR2 FQNEAQ come from the germline V gene (reference sequence). The CDR3 is 15 amino acids. The CDR3 bases are TGTGCCAGCAGCCCTATCGGCAGGGGCGAGTACGAGCAGTACTTC. Encoded protein: CASSPIGRGEYEQYF. The full variable domain, in which reference TRBV7-9 and TRBJ2-7 provide the parts outside the CDR3, is DTGVSQNPRHKITKRGQNVTFRCDPISEHNRLYWYRQTLGQGPEFLTYFQNEAQLEKSRLLSDRFSAERPKGSFSTLEIQRTEQGDSAMYLCASSPIGRGEYEQYFGPGTRLTVT.

The sample holds a few counts of this clone. CDR3 nucleotide sequence: TGCGCCAGCAGCTTGGTTGGAGTTAGGAATGAGCAGTTCTTC. This codes for CASSLVGVRNEQFF. The V gene is TRBV5-1, the J gene TRBJ2-1, with D uncertain. The germline V and J ends were trimmed by 0 bases and 7 bases, with 11 bases remaining between them. Germline assignment: CDR1 SGHRS and CDR2 YFSETQ. There are 14 residues in the CDR3.

A few counts support this clone. V and J are TRBV7-2 and TRBJ2-3; 7 bases align to TRBD1. V lost 5 bases, J lost 0 bases, and 2 bases stayed unmatched. The CDR3 is 14 residues long. The germline gives CDR1 SGHTA, CDR2 FQGNSA. CDR3: CASSRGQSTDTQYF. CDR3 in DNA: TGTGCCAGCAGCCGGGGACAGAGCACAGATACGCAGTATTTT. Filled out from reference TRBV7-2 and TRBJ2-3, the complete variable domain reads GAGVSQSPSNKVTEKGKDVELRCDPISGHTALYWYRQSLGQGLEFLIYFQGNSAPDKSGLPSDRFSAERTGGSVSTLTIQRTQQEDSAVYLCASSRGQSTDTQYFGPGTRLTVL.

This clone appeared a few times. This rearrangement joins TRBV6-5 to TRBJ1-1, with D unclear. V was shortened by 6 bases and J by 4 bases, with 6 bases between the two germline ends. The CDR3 loop spans 11 amino acids. Germline V CDR1 and CDR2: MNHEY, SVGAGI. Here the CDR3 reads CASSYSTEAFF. As DNA, the CDR3 is TGTGCCAGCAGCTATAGCACTGAAGCTTTCTTT.

V and J are TRBV10-3 and TRBJ2-1, with unresolved D. The CDR3 is 15 residues long. Germline V CDR1 and CDR2: ENHRY, SYGVKD. V was trimmed by 3 bases and J by 0 bases, leaving 9 bases between them. In nucleotides, the CDR3 is TGTGCCATCAGTGATGGGTTCAGCTCCTACAATGAGCAGTTCTTC. It translates to CAISDGFSSYNEQFF.

The sample holds a few counts of this clone. CDR3 amino acids: CASSRQGLSGANVLTF. The CDR3 bases are TGTGCCAGCAGCAGACAGGGACTCTCTGGGGCCAACGTCCTGACTTTC. The chain recombines TRBV27 with TRBJ2-6; a weak D match, TRBD1 (7 bases). There are 16 residues in the CDR3. Trimming pared 6 bases from V and 0 bases from J, leaving 12 bases between. Germline lookup yields CDR1 MNHEY and CDR2 SMNVEV (reference sequence). The complete variable domain, with remaining parts taken from reference TRBV27 and TRBJ2-6, reads EAQVTQNPRYLITVTGKKLTVTCSQNMNHEYMSWYRQDPGLGLRQIYYSMNVEVTDKGDVPEGYKVSRKEKRNFPLILESPSPNQTSLYFCASSRQGLSGANVLTFGAGSRLTVL.

This clone was counted between two and nine times. The J gene is TRBJ2-1, the V gene TRBV28; tentative D call: TRBD2 (6 bases). CDR1 and CDR2 (germline): MDHEN, SYDVKM. This CDR3 spans 17 amino acids. The V gene lost 6 bases and the J gene lost 0 bases, with 18 bases spanning the gap. CDR3 region: CASSSGQGGASYNEQFF. CDR3 DNA: TGTGCCAGCAGCAGCGGGCAGGGCGGAGCCTCCTACAATGAGCAGTTCTTC.

The chain uses TRBV6-1 and TRBJ1-2; D might be TRBD1 (5 bases). Germline CDR1 reads MNHNS; CDR2 reads SASEGT. Trimming removed 11 bases at V and 8 bases at J, with 24 bases between. The CDR3 has 14 residues. The DNA for the CDR3 is TGTGCCTGGACCCTCTCAGGGCAGGGAGAAGGCTACACCTTC. Protein: CAWTLSGQGEGYTF.

The chain is built from TRBV6-5 and TRBJ1-2; perhaps TRBD1 as D (6 bases). With 4 bases removed from V and 7 bases from J, the gap between germline ends came to 16 bases. CDR1 MNHEY and CDR2 SVGAGI come from the germline V gene. The CDR3 spans 14 residues. The CDR3, as DNA: TGTGCCAGCAGTTCCAGGGGTTCCCAGGCTGGCTACACCTTC. Translated: CASSSRGSQAGYTF.

In DNA, the CDR3 is TGTGCCAGCAGCTTAGGGGGGGCGGGCGCCCCCAATGGCTACACCTTC. Protein sequence: CASSLGGAGAPNGYTF. V is TRBV7-8 and J is TRBJ1-2, with D possibly TRBD1 on 6 matching bases. V was trimmed by 1 base and J by 6 bases, leaving 18 bases between them. The CDR3 extends over 16 amino acids. Germline lookup yields CDR1 SGHVS and CDR2 FQNEAQ.

This clone was detected only a few times. V is TRBV6-5 and J is TRBJ1-3, with D possibly TRBD1 on 6 matching bases. The CDR3 totals 14 residues. The germline V and J ends were trimmed by 9 bases and 4 bases, with 16 bases remaining between them. Germline loops: CDR1 MNHEY, CDR2 SVGAGI. The CDR3 region has the DNA TGTGCCAGTCAGAGGGGACAAGCCGGAAACACCATATATTTT. Translation gives CASQRGQAGNTIYF.